This passage covers 5 T cell receptor beta chains from one sample sequenced in a study of quantifying T cell responses using KT2 cells. About the research overall: RNA was reverse transcribed with TCR alpha and beta constant-region primers.

The cDNA 3' end received a ligated oligonucleotide with a UMI. The first PCR ran approximately 4 cycles with an equimolar RC1.1 and RC1.2 beta primer mix. Each CDR3 protein gets one entry after TCRdb re-called the UMI-ligation and nested PCR reads with MiXCR. The table records around 50,000 distinct CDR3 sequences, around a tenth of them present only once. The specimen was PBMCs spiked with cells of the T cell clone KT2. Receptors were obtained from a human donor.

The table lists this clonotype with many counts. The V gene is TRBV20-1, the J gene TRBJ2-1, with 15 bases that match TRBD2. This CDR3 is built from 18 residues. With V trimmed by 5 bases and J by 6 bases, 14 bases remained unmatched. Germline lookup yields CDR1 DFQATT and CDR2 SNEGSKA (reference sequence). The chain's CDR3 is CSAPWTSGGALSLNEQFF. The CDR3 bases are TGCAGTGCTCCCTGGACTAGCGGGGGGGCCCTGTCCCTCAATGAGCAGTTCTTC.

The V call is TRBV13, the J call TRBJ1-1; 11 bases are a match to TRBD1. The ends lost 5 bases at V and 6 bases at J; junction bases unmatched: 8. The CDR3 runs 15 residues. Germline loops: CDR1 PRHDT, CDR2 FYEKMQ (reference sequence). The CDR3 is CASSPAGTGGPEAFF. In nucleotides, the CDR3 is TGTGCCAGCAGCCCCGCCGGGACAGGGGGACCTGAAGCTTTCTTT.

There are many counts of this clonotype. This chain links TRBV5-1 with TRBJ2-5, with D possibly TRBD1 on 6 matching bases. V was shortened by 4 bases and J by 0 bases, with 10 bases between the two germline ends. CDR3 length: 14 residues. Germline loops: CDR1 SGHRS, CDR2 YFSETQ. In nucleotides, the CDR3 is TGCGCCAGCAGCACCAGGGGCCACCAAGAGACCCAGTACTTC. It encodes CASSTRGHQETQYF.

This clonotype was seen repeatedly, ten times or more. The chain has TRBV2 and TRBJ2-2, with D perhaps TRBD1 (6 bases). V was pared by 6 bases and J by 7 bases, with 15 bases between. The germline V gene has CDR1 SNHLY and CDR2 FYNNEI. The CDR3 sequence is 14 residues long. The CDR3 reads CASRATGSHGELFF. The CDR3, as DNA: TGTGCCAGCAGAGCTACAGGGTCGCACGGGGAGCTGTTTTTT.

The chain couples TRBV20-1 to TRBJ2-1, with TRBD1 as a possible D gene (6 bases). CDR1 and CDR2 from the germline V gene are DFQATT and SNEGSKA (reference sequence). With 5 bases removed from V and 7 bases from J, the gap between germline ends came to 15 bases. The CDR3 runs to 13 residues. The CDR3 loop is CSAPRDTGNEQFF. The CDR3 region has the DNA TGCAGTGCTCCTCGAGACACAGGGAATGAGCAGTTCTTC.